This T cell receptor beta chain originates from a study of blood T cell repertoires in COVID-19 (dated by TCRdb to 2018 to 2021). Study-wide context: Collaborator samples came from the United States, Italy and Spain and covered acute and convalescent phases of COVID-19. The material from the prospective study consisted of cDNA or gDNA derived from T cells, B-cell-depleted T cells, or PBMCs. The dataset comprised deeply sampled blood TCRbeta repertoires from subjects exposed to, actively infected with, or recovered from COVID-19. The repertoires were made available in a free public database intended to serve as a resource for research on the immune response to SARS-CoV-2. Samples were obtained from the ongoing ImmuneRACE study (first 160 participants) and from 1,254 subjects provided by 6 global collaborators. Sample metadata almost always included a de-identified subject ID, COVID-19 status, age in years and sex. Where available, HLA class I and class II types were obtained from metadata supplied by the sample provider rather than from assay-based typing. The study at large found these results: The amount of clinical and demographic metadata varied by source and participant and was provided uncurated.

The immunoSEQ Assay, a bias-controlled multiplex PCR, was used to amplify TCRbeta CDR3 regions from genomic DNA. Per the authors' processing: Within the assay, amplification of reference gene primers was used to estimate how many nucleated cells each sample contained. To quantify the absolute abundance of each unique TCRbeta CDR3 rearrangement, sequence reads were collapsed and filtered. For each sample, productive Simpson clonality was calculated as the square root of Simpson's diversity index over productive rearrangements. What TCRdb holds here is the immuneACCESS table cut down to in-frame rearrangements. Part of the clones is not present; checked against another copy, under half of the missing clones reflect an unresolved V gene, and the others are unexplained. V, J and clone size were drawn from that table, and D and trimming were deduced from the DNA. Counted in this sample were roughly 100,000 clones; under 75% of them appeared once. The ten largest account for about 6.5% of the sample.

This clone was seen just once. The antigen this receptor binds is unknown. Per-nucleotide qualities are absent, and no much larger clonotype sits a single base away. Each collaborating institution followed its own protocols to collect whole blood in K2EDTA tubes. For TCRbeta analysis, collaborator samples were shipped as frozen whole blood, as isolated PBMCs, or as DNA extracted from either sample type. The CDR3 goes from the cysteine to the phenylalanine over 14 residues. Solely the CDR3 DNA is kept, with 42 bases framed from the first base. A distance of 10 bases separates the germline ends of V and J, which lose 6 bases and 0 bases respectively. Reading the germline V gene gives CDR1 SGHTA and CDR2 FQGNSA.

The V and J genes are TRBV7-2 and TRBJ2-3, and perhaps TRBD2 as D gene, on 6 matching bases. This TCR came from a man at least 80 years old with acute or convalescent COVID-19. Sample: peripheral blood. The DNA sequence reads TGTGCCAGCAGAGCCGGGACTAGCACAGATACGCAGTATTTT. Its protein is CASRAGTSTDTQYF. Here the CDR3 is joined to the reference TRBV7-2 and TRBJ2-3 genes, and the full variable domain is: GAGVSQSPSNKVTEKGKDVELRCDPISGHTALYWYRQSLGQGLEFLIYFQGNSAPDKSGLPSDRFSAERTGGSVSTLTIQRTQQEDSAVYLCASRAGTSTDTQYFGPGTRLTVL.